These T cell receptor beta chains were read from a single sample in a study of cytomegalovirus exposure and HLA in healthy donors. Generated by immunoSEQ multiplex PCR, the TCRdb table keeps only in-frame clones and is missing some. The top ten clones hold roughly 1.9% of a sample with 220,000 or so clones, approximately 70% of them seen once. The specimen sequenced was PBMCs. The receptors come from a woman in her twenties or thirties in good health and CMV-seronegative. Each CDR3 is given with its conserved first and last residue. Each record gives: clone size, J gene, V gene, D gene, CDR3 DNA, CDR3 protein. A D gene is named only where the DNA matches it firmly. Clone size appears in some rows only: once, few, many, or a class for an expanded clone.

-	TRBJ1-6	TRBV5-1	TRBD1	TGCGCCAGCAGCGTTCGGGACAGCTCCTATAATTCACCCCTCCACTTT	CASSVRDSSYNSPLHF
few	TRBJ2-2	TRBV2	-	TGTGCCAGCAGTGTTTTCGACTCAATTACCGGGGAGCTGTTTTTT	CASSVFDSITGELFF
-	TRBJ2-7	TRBV13	-	TGTGCCAGCAGCTTAGGAGAGGGAATCTCCCACGAGCAGTACTTC	CASSLGEGISHEQYF
-	TRBJ2-1	TRBV9	TRBD2	TGTGCCAGCAGCGTGGGAGCGGGAGAAGAGCAGTTCTTC	CASSVGAGEEQFF
once	TRBJ1-4	TRBV6-6	-	TGTGCCAGCAGTCCGATTACCGGGGATGAAAAACTGTTTTTT	CASSPITGDEKLFF
-	TRBJ2-1	TRBV5-1	TRBD2	TGCGCCAGCAGCCTGACCGGGACTAGCGGGTACAATGAGCAGTTCTTC	CASSLTGTSGYNEQFF
-	TRBJ1-5	TRBV7-2	TRBD1	TGTGCCAGCAGCCGACAGGGCCCCGGCAATCAGCCCCAGCATTTT	CASSRQGPGNQPQHF
-	TRBJ2-2	TRBV5-4	-	TGTGCCAGCAGGTCGGGAGATTACACCGGGGAGCTGTTTTTT	CASRSGDYTGELFF
-	TRBJ1-5	TRBV19	-	TGTGCCAGTAGTATCGACCAGGGGTTTCAGCCCCAGCATTTT	CASSIDQGFQPQHF
-	TRBJ1-4	TRBV19	TRBD1	TGTGCCAGTAGTAACAGGGGCGGGGATGAAAAACTGTTTTTT	CASSNRGGDEKLFF
few	TRBJ1-1	TRBV19	-	TGTGCCAGTAATGGCGGGAACACTGAAGCTTTCTTT	CASNGGNTEAFF
-	TRBJ1-2	TRBV9	-	TGTGCCAGCACCGTCGAGGGAGAGGACTATGGCTACACCTTC	CASTVEGEDYGYTF
-	TRBJ2-1	TRBV6-6	TRBD1	TGTGCCAGAACCTCCCGGGACAGGGGGAATGAGCAGTTCTTC	CARTSRDRGNEQFF
once	TRBJ1-1	TRBV2	-	TGTGCCAGCAGCGGCTATGCGGGTGAAGCTTTCTTT	CASSGYAGEAFF
once	TRBJ2-7	TRBV28	TRBD1	TGTGCCAGCAGTTCGGGACAGGCAAGGCTCGAGCAGTACTTC	CASSSGQARLEQYF
-	TRBJ2-1	TRBV9	TRBD2	TGTGCCAGCAGCACGACCGTTGGACTAGCGGGAGAAGGAAATGAGCAGTTCTTC	CASSTTVGLAGEGNEQFF
-	TRBJ1-1	TRBV9	-	TGTGCCAGCAGCCCGACAGGCACTGAAGCTTTCTTT	CASSPTGTEAFF
few	TRBJ2-3	TRBV11-2	TRBD2	TGTGCCAGCAGCTTAATAGCGGGAGCGGGCACAGATACGCAGTATTTT	CASSLIAGAGTDTQYF
-	TRBJ2-5	TRBV27	TRBD2	TGTGCCAGCAGTTTACTAGCGGGGGGGGATGAGCAGTACTTC	CASSLLAGGDEQYF
-	TRBJ2-7	TRBV6-5	TRBD2	TGTGCCAGCAGTTACGAGGGGAGGGACTACTCCTACGAGCAGTACTTC	CASSYEGRDYSYEQYF
-	TRBJ2-7	TRBV5-1	-	TGCGCCAGCAGCTACATGGACAGATACTACGAGCAGTACTTC	CASSYMDRYYEQYF
few	TRBJ2-7	TRBV2	-	TGTGCCACCCGAGGTGCGTACGAGCAGTACTTC	CATRGAYEQYF
-	TRBJ1-3	TRBV11-2	TRBD1	TGTGCCAGCAGCCGGGACAGGGCACCTTCCGGAAACACCATATATTTT	CASSRDRAPSGNTIYF
few	TRBJ1-4	TRBV5-1	-	TGCGCCAGCAGCTTGGAACAGGCTGCAACTAATGAAAAACTGTTTTTT	CASSLEQAATNEKLFF
-	TRBJ2-7	TRBV7-9	TRBD2	TGTGCCAGCAGACGGACTAGCGGGAGTTGGTACGAGCAGTACTTC	CASRRTSGSWYEQYF
-	TRBJ2-7	TRBV5-6	-	TGTGCCAGCATCGGGCGAGGGGGTTACTCCTACGAGCAGTACTTC	CASIGRGGYSYEQYF
-	TRBJ2-5	TRBV9	TRBD1	TGTGCCAGCAGCGTAGGGGACAGGGGTTCACAAGAGACCCAGTACTTC	CASSVGDRGSQETQYF
few	TRBJ2-1	TRBV7-9	TRBD2	TGTGCCAGCAGCCTAGCGGAGGGGCACAATGAGCAGTTCTTC	CASSLAEGHNEQFF
once	TRBJ2-5	TRBV7-6	-	TGTGCCAGCAGCCTTGACAGGATGGAGACCCAGTACTTC	CASSLDRMETQYF
-	TRBJ1-5	TRBV30	-	TGTGCCTGGAGGGAACAGGAACCCCAGCATTTT	CAWREQEPQHF
-	TRBJ2-5	TRBV7-3	TRBD1	TGTGCCAGCAGCTCAGGGGGACCACCAGAGACCCAGTACTTC	CASSSGGPPETQYF